Here is one T cell receptor beta chain with its context. Its specificity is unknown. This entry belongs to a study of cytomegalovirus exposure and HLA in healthy donors. Germline CDR1 and CDR2: SGHRS and YFSETQ. The ends lost 3 bases at V and 1 base at J; junction bases unmatched: 7. This CDR3 has 16 residues. Study-wide findings and caveats: One later analysis reportedly identified an Asian-associated ancestry cluster that showed fewer N-insertions than the 666-donor mean. In a later analysis, HLA-associated TCR beta chains were more clonally expanded than equally common others. Data from an earlier analysis indicated that most TCR beta V segments were productive either about 90% or about 30% of the time. Reports described diagnosis of cytomegalovirus status by the classifier as highly specific and sensitive.

The primer mix had 60 Vbeta and 13 Jbeta primers. TCRdb's copy holds only in-frame clones and misses some; the assay was immunoSEQ multiplex PCR. The sample lists roughly 140,000 clones; around four fifths were seen once. The sequence was obtained from a boy aged 2 to 10 in good health and CMV-seronegative. Source material: PBMCs. This sequence joins TRBV5-1 and TRBJ2-3, with 8 bases matching TRBD2. CDR3 nucleotides: TGCGCCAGCAGCTCGGGACTAGAGGTCGGCACAGATACGCAGTATTTT. Its translation: CASSSGLEVGTDTQYF.